The next 31 T cell receptor beta chains were all read from a single sample in a study of persistence of HIV-infected CD4 T cells. The immunoSEQ assay was version 4, run in survey mode. Assay: immunoSEQ multiplex PCR; the TCRdb copy retains only in-frame clones and omits some. The data hold 25,000 to 35,000 clones, with 82% observed a single time. No antigen is known for these receptors. Cells were stimulated with CMV-infected fibroblast lysates at 10 ug/mL. CD40L-negative CD69-negative CD45RO-high memory CD4+ T cells were sorted as populations depleted of antigen-responding cells. The sequencing here drew on CD4+ T cells sorted from PBMCs after roughly 19-hour stimulation, taken from a patient who received antiretroviral therapy. Source of these receptors: an adult man with HIV who was CMV-seropositive.

The V and J genes are TRBV29-1 and TRBJ2-7; no firm D call. In germline, CDR1 is SQVTM, CDR2 ANQGSEA. V lost 4 bases, J lost 5 bases, and 18 bases lay in between. This CDR3 has 14 residues. The DNA of the CDR3 is TGCAGCGTTGGATTCCAGGTTCAGTCCAACGAGCAGTACTTC. Protein: CSVGFQVQSNEQYF.

Only a few counts were recorded for this clone. The V call is TRBV5-4, the J call TRBJ1-6; a weak D match, TRBD1 (5 bases). Trimming left V 0 bases short and J 8 bases short, with 15 bases between. Germline V lookup: CDR1 SGHNT, CDR2 YYREEE (reference sequence). The CDR3 consists of 16 residues. DNA of the CDR3: TGTGCCAGCAGCTTGGAAGGGTGGGACCGTTATTCACCCCTCCACTTT. It yields the protein CASSLEGWDRYSPLHF.

The V gene is TRBV6-2 or TRBV6-3, the J gene TRBJ1-6, with no clear D. Germline lookup yields CDR1 MNHEY and CDR2 SVGEGT. Trimming removed 2 bases from V and 5 bases from J, with 16 bases in between. This CDR3 spans 17 amino acids. The DNA for the CDR3 is TGTGCCAGCAGTTACGGGCATGGATCCGGGGATAATTCACCCCTCCACTTT. Its protein product is CASSYGHGSGDNSPLHF.

V and J are TRBV7-9 and TRBJ2-3; TRBD2 might be the D (6 bases). The germline V gene has CDR1 SEHNR and CDR2 FQNEAQ (reference sequence). The CDR3 has 17 amino acids. Trimming left V 5 bases short and J 2 bases short, with 20 bases between. The CDR3: CASSALWTGVLTDTQYF. The DNA of the CDR3 is TGTGCCAGCAGCGCCCTGTGGACGGGAGTTCTCACAGATACGCAGTATTTT.

The chain is built from TRBV4-3 and TRBJ1-5; D not resolved. The CDR3 is 15 residues long. V was clipped by 1 base and J by 9 bases, with 16 bases between them. CDR1 and CDR2 (germline): LGHNA, YSLEER. The CDR3 here is CASSQGTDRARPQHF. CDR3 sequence (DNA): TGCGCCAGCAGCCAAGGGACGGACCGTGCTCGGCCCCAGCATTTT.

V usage is TRBV5-1 and J usage is TRBJ2-2; TRBD1 might be the D (5 bases). V lost 0 bases to trimming and J lost 6 bases, with 9 bases between them. The CDR3 has 14 amino acids. Germline CDR1 SGHRS, CDR2 YFSETQ. The CDR3 loop reads CASSLATGSGELFF. The CDR3 DNA reads as TGCGCCAGCAGCTTGGCAACAGGCTCCGGGGAGCTGTTTTTT.

The rearrangement links TRBV4-3 to TRBJ1-1; D is perhaps TRBD1 (5 bases). Deletions cut 3 bases from V and 3 bases from J, with 11 bases between. The length of the CDR3 is 14 residues. CDR1 and CDR2 (germline): LGHNA, YSLEER. CDR3 DNA: TGCGCCAGCAGCCATCACAGGTATCACACTGAAGCTTTCTTT. Translation gives CASSHHRYHTEAFF.

The rearrangement uses TRBV7-2 and TRBJ1-5, with D tentatively TRBD1 (6 bases). Trimming shortened V by 0 bases and J by 1 base, and 10 bases separated the two germline ends. CDR1 and CDR2 from the germline V gene are SGHTA and FQGNSA. The CDR3 is 16 amino acids. The CDR3 sequence: CASSLAGAWSNQPQHF. The CDR3 nucleotides read TGTGCCAGCAGCTTAGCGGGGGCTTGGAGCAATCAGCCCCAGCATTTT.

The V gene is TRBV6-2 or TRBV6-3, the J gene TRBJ1-2, with 8 bases that match TRBD1. The germline V gene has CDR1 MNHEY and CDR2 SVGEGT. CDR3 size: 13 residues. Trimming cost V 6 bases and J 3 bases; bases outside gene matches: 3. The CDR3 DNA sequence: TGTGCCAGCAGCCCGACAGGGGACTATGGCTACACCTTC. It is translated as CASSPTGDYGYTF.

The chain links TRBV10-3 to TRBJ2-7; TRBD1 matches 9 bases. J gave up 1 base and V 3 bases, and 7 bases lay outside the gene matches. Germline CDR1 is ENHRY and CDR2 is SYGVKD. This CDR3 spans 16 amino acids. The CDR3 spells CAISEPGQGLSYEQYF. In nucleotides, the CDR3 is TGTGCCATCAGTGAACCGGGACAGGGCCTTTCCTACGAGCAGTACTTC.

The sample holds one count of this clone. The CDR3 loop is CASSRPMENEKLFF. The CDR3 DNA sequence: TGTGCCAGCAGCCGTCCGATGGAGAATGAAAAACTGTTTTTT. V gene TRBV4-2 combines with J gene TRBJ1-4; D gene uncertain. There are 14 residues in the CDR3. Deletions cut 4 bases from V and 5 bases from J, with 11 bases between. CDR1 LGHNA and CDR2 YNFKEQ come from the germline V gene.

The J gene is TRBJ2-6, the V gene TRBV9; D is unresolved. Trimming shortened V by 0 bases and J by 0 bases, and 10 bases separated the two germline ends. The germline gives CDR1 SGDLS, CDR2 YYNGEE. This CDR3 contains 17 residues. The CDR3 bases are TGTGCCAGCAGCGTAGGAACACCTCTCTCTGGGGCCAACGTCCTGACTTTC. It yields the protein CASSVGTPLSGANVLTF.

The J gene is TRBJ1-3, the V gene TRBV29-1; D unclear. The V end lost 1 base, the J end lost 0 bases, and 7 bases lay between the germline ends. This CDR3 spans 14 amino acids. CDR1 and CDR2 from the germline V gene are SQVTM and ANQGSEA. Here the CDR3 reads CSVEVWGSGNTIYF. Here the CDR3 DNA reads TGCAGCGTTGAAGTTTGGGGCTCTGGAAACACCATATATTTT. The whole variable domain, filled in from reference TRBV29-1 and TRBJ1-3, reads SAVISQKPSRDICQRGTSLTIQCQVDSQVTMMFWYRQQPGQSLTLIATANQGSEATYESGFVIDKFPISRPNLTFSTLTVSNMSPEDSSIYLCSVEVWGSGNTIYFGEGSWLTVV.

This chain links TRBV10-3 with TRBJ2-1, with 10 nucleotides matching TRBD1. The CDR3 totals 15 residues. Germline assignment: CDR1 ENHRY and CDR2 SYGVKD. The trim removed 4 bases at V and 5 bases at J, leaving 5 bases unmatched. The CDR3 bases are TGTGCCATCAGTGGTTCCGGGACAGGGGACAATGAGCAGTTCTTC. This codes for CAISGSGTGDNEQFF.

The V gene is TRBV11-2, the J gene TRBJ1-1, with 8 nucleotides matching TRBD1. CDR1 and CDR2 from the germline V gene are SGHAT and FQNNGV. Trimming at V came to 3 bases and at J to 5 bases, leaving 17 bases not matched to a gene. This CDR3 has 18 amino acids. The CDR3 nucleotides are TGTGCCAGCAGCTTGGGCGGACAGGGAGGTATTTATCGGACTGAAGCTTTCTTT. Encoded protein: CASSLGGQGGIYRTEAFF.

The chain couples TRBV10-3 to TRBJ1-5; tentatively, D is TRBD1 (5 bases). V was shortened by 8 bases and J by 0 bases, with 14 bases between the two germline ends. Germline-derived CDR1 and CDR2 are ENHRY and SYGVKD. This CDR3 comprises 15 residues. The CDR3 loop reads CAIGAGSNSNQPQHF. The CDR3 DNA follows: TGTGCCATCGGGGCCGGGAGTAATAGCAATCAGCCCCAGCATTTT.

The chain employs TRBV27 and TRBJ1-1; D unclear. V was shortened by 5 bases and J by 1 base, with 11 bases between the two germline ends. The CDR3 has 14 amino acids. The germline gives CDR1 MNHEY, CDR2 SMNVEV (reference sequence). This chain's CDR3 is CASSPRPGNTEAFF. In DNA form, the CDR3 reads TGTGCCAGCAGTCCCAGGCCAGGGAACACTGAAGCTTTCTTT.

The J gene is TRBJ2-5, the V gene TRBV5-1; TRBD2 agrees at 11 bases. The ends lost 5 bases at V and 2 bases at J; junction bases unmatched: 5. Germline V CDR1 and CDR2: SGHRS, YFSETQ. The CDR3 spans 15 residues. CDR3 in DNA: TGCGCCAGCAGAGGTTCTAGCGGGGGGCAAGAGACCCAGTACTTC. Translating it yields CASRGSSGGQETQYF.

This chain links TRBV5-1 with TRBJ2-3, with 13 bases that match TRBD2. The ends lost 3 bases at V and 0 bases at J; junction bases unmatched: 7. Per germline, CDR1 SGHRS and CDR2 YFSETQ. The CDR3 runs 18 residues. CDR3 in amino acids: CASSSTSGGRHSTDTQYF. The CDR3 region has the DNA TGCGCCAGCAGCTCGACTAGCGGGGGGCGCCATAGCACAGATACGCAGTATTTT.

The V gene is TRBV18, the J gene TRBJ1-6, with TRBD1 as a possible D gene (5 bases). V shed 6 bases and J shed 1 base, with 13 bases lying between them. The CDR3 has 16 residues. CDR1 and CDR2 from the germline V gene are KGHSH and LQKENI. The CDR3 sequence is CASSPRDLSYNSPLHF. The CDR3 nucleotides are TGTGCCAGCTCCCCCCGGGACCTATCCTATAATTCACCCCTCCACTTT.

The chain has TRBV19 and TRBJ1-1; 8 bases map to TRBD1. Germline V gene lookup returns CDR1 LNHDA and CDR2 SQIVND (reference sequence). The trim removed 3 bases at V and 3 bases at J, leaving 3 bases unmatched. The CDR3 sequence is 14 residues long. The CDR3: CASSIRGQYTEAFF. In nucleotides, the CDR3 is TGTGCCAGTAGTATCAGGGGGCAATACACTGAAGCTTTCTTT.

J is TRBJ1-1 and V is TRBV19; maybe TRBD1 (6 bases). Trimming pared 5 bases from V and 1 base from J, leaving 8 bases between. From germline, CDR1 is LNHDA and CDR2 SQIVND (reference sequence). CDR3 length: 13 amino acids. CDR3 protein: CASSQGKNTEAFF. CDR3 DNA sequence: TGTGCCAGTAGTCAGGGGAAGAACACTGAAGCTTTCTTT.

This clone was recorded only once. The chain is built from TRBV6-1 and TRBJ2-1; 8 bases match TRBD1. This CDR3 is built from 13 residues. Per germline, CDR1 MNHNS and CDR2 SASEGT. V shed 8 bases, J shed 9 bases, and the junction held 9 bases outside the gene matches. The CDR3 sequence: CASAHRGVSEQFF. The CDR3 DNA reads as TGTGCCAGCGCTCACAGGGGGGTTAGTGAGCAGTTCTTC.

The chain couples TRBV5-6 to TRBJ1-5, with D possibly matching TRBD1 (6 bases). Germline V gene lookup returns CDR1 SGHDT and CDR2 YYEEEE. Trimming cost V 0 bases and J 3 bases, with 10 bases left between them. The CDR3 length is 15 residues. The DNA for the CDR3 is TGTGCCAGCAGCTTGGGGGGGCTCGACAATCAGCCCCAGCATTTT. This gives the protein CASSLGGLDNQPQHF.

The chain combines TRBV5-6 with TRBJ1-6; no firm D call. This CDR3 is 16 amino acids long. Germline CDR1 SGHDT, CDR2 YYEEEE. Trimming shortened V by 6 bases and J by 3 bases, and 16 bases separated the two germline ends. Here the CDR3 reads CASTPRTGIYNSPLHF. The CDR3, as DNA: TGTGCCAGCACCCCCCGCACCGGAATCTATAATTCACCCCTCCACTTT. Drawing the rest from reference TRBV5-6 and TRBJ1-6, the complete variable domain is DAGVTQSPTHLIKTRGQQVTLRCSPKSGHDTVSWYQQALGQGPQFIFQYYEEEERQRGNFPDRFSGHQFPNYSSELNVNALLLGDSALYLCASTPRTGIYNSPLHFGNGTRLTVT.

The genes are TRBV4-3 and TRBJ2-1; the D gene is possibly TRBD1 (6 bases). The germline V gene has CDR1 LGHNA and CDR2 YSLEER. The CDR3 extends over 15 amino acids. V was trimmed by 6 bases and J by 7 bases, leaving 19 bases between them. The CDR3 bases are TGCGCCAGCAGTCAAAGCCAGGGGATTAGGAATGAGCAGTTCTTC. This codes for CASSQSQGIRNEQFF.

The gene calls are TRBV24-1 and TRBJ1-2; D not certain. This CDR3 comprises 11 residues. CDR1 is KGHDR, CDR2 SFDVKD, per germline. The germline V and J ends were trimmed by 1 base and 6 bases, with 2 bases remaining between them. The CDR3 loop reads CATSDFDGYTF. The CDR3 DNA sequence: TGTGCCACCAGTGATTTCGATGGCTACACCTTC.

The CDR3 nucleotides read TGTGCCAGCAGTTGGCTCACCTACAGGGGGCGCACTGAAGCTTTCTTT. Translating it yields CASSWLTYRGRTEAFF. The rearrangement links TRBV6-2 or TRBV6-3 to TRBJ1-1; 9 bases align to TRBD1. Germline V gene lookup returns CDR1 MNHEY and CDR2 SVGEGT. The V and J ends lost 4 bases and 4 bases, in that order; junction bases with no gene match: 10. The CDR3 spans 16 residues.

This chain connects TRBV30 to TRBJ2-3; D is uncertain. Germline values: CDR1 GTSNPN, CDR2 SVGIG (reference sequence). The CDR3 consists of 11 residues. V was pared by 4 bases and J by 5 bases, with 7 bases between. The CDR3 DNA follows: TGTGCCTGGACCCCCCTAGATACGCAGTATTTT. Translated: CAWTPLDTQYF. The full variable domain, with the rest looked up from reference TRBV30 and TRBJ2-3, is SQTIHQWPATLVQPVGSPLSLECTVEGTSNPNLYWYRQAAGRGLQLLFYSVGIGQISSEVPQNLSASRPQDRQFILSSKKLLLSDSGFYLCAWTPLDTQYFGPGTRLTVL.

The chain joins TRBV12-5 to TRBJ2-2, with 9 nucleotides matching TRBD1. The germline CDR1 and CDR2 sequences are LGHNT and FRNRAP. This CDR3 has 17 amino acids. The V and J ends lost 6 bases and 3 bases, in that order; junction bases with no gene match: 11. This CDR3 is CASGFTQGAGDTGELFF. The CDR3 nucleotides read TGTGCTAGTGGCTTCACACAGGGGGCCGGTGACACCGGGGAGCTGTTTTTT.

The rearrangement joins TRBV5-1 to TRBJ2-7, with TRBD1 matching over 9 bases. The germline V gene has CDR1 SGHRS and CDR2 YFSETQ. V lost 4 bases and J lost 2; bases outside the gene matches: 7. The CDR3 has 15 amino acids. The CDR3 DNA sequence: TGCGCCAGCAGCCCTGGACGGACAGGGGCCTACGAGCAGTACTTC. It is translated as CASSPGRTGAYEQYF.